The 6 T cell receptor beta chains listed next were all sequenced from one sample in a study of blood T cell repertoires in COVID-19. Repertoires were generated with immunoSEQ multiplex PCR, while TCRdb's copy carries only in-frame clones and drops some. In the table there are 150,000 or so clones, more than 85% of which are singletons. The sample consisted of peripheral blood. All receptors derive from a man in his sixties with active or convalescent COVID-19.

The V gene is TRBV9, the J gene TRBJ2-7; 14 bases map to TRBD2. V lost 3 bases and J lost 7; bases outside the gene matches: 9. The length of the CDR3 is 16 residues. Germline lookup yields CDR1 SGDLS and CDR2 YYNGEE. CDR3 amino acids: CASSASPRTSGGEQYF. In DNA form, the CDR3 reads TGTGCCAGCAGCGCGAGTCCCCGGACTAGCGGGGGGGAGCAGTACTTC.

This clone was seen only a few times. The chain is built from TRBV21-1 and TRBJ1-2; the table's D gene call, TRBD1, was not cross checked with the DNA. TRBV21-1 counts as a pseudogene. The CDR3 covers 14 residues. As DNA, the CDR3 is TGTGCCAGCAGCAGGGGCAGTGAGAACTATGGCTACACCTTC. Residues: CASSRGSENYGYTF.

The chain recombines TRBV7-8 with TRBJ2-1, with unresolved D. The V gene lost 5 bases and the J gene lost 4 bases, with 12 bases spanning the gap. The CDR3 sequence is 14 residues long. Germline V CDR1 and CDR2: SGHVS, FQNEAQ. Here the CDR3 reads CASSPGLRYNEQFF. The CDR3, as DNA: TGTGCCAGCAGCCCCGGGTTGCGGTACAATGAGCAGTTCTTC.

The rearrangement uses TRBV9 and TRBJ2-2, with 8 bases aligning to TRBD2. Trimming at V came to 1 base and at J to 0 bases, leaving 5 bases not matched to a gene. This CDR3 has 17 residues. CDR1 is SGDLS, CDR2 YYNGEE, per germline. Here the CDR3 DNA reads TGTGCCAGCAGCGTACAGCGGGGGAACGCGAACACCGGGGAGCTGTTTTTT. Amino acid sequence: CASSVQRGNANTGELFF.

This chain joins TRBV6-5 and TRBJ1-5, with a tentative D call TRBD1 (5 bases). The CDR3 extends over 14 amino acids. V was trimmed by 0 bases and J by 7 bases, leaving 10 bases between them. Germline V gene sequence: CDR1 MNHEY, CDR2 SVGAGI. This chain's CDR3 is CASSYSWGGQPQHF. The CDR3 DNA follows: TGTGCCAGCAGTTACTCGTGGGGCGGCCAGCCCCAGCATTTT.

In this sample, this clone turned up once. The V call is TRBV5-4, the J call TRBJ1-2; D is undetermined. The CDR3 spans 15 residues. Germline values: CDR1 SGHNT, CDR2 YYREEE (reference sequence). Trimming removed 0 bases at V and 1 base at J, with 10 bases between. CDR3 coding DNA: TGTGCCAGCAGCTTGGGCGGGGTCGGTAACTATGGCTACACCTTC. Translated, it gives CASSLGGVGNYGYTF.